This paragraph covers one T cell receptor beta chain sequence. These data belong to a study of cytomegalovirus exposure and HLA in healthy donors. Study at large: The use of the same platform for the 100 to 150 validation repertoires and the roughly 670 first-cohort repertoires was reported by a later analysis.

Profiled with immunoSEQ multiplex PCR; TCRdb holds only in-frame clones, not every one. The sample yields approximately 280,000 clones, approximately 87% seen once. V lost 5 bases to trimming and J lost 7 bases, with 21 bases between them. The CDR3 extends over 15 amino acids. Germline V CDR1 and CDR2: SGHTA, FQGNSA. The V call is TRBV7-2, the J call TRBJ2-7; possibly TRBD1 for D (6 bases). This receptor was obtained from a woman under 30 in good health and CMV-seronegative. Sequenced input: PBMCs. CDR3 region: CASSPGGGWVREQYF. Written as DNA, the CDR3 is TGTGCCAGCAGCCCCGGTGGGGGCTGGGTGAGGGAGCAGTACTTC.